A selection of T cell receptor beta chains follows, all from one sample in a study of shared clonotypes between healthy human individuals. Clones were read by immunoSEQ multiplex PCR, and TCRdb kept only the in-frame ones, dropping some. The sample records just over 2,000,000 clones, roughly 95% being singletons. Sequenced input: naive CD4+ T cells sorted from blood. The receptor source for this set is a man between 18 and 29 years old in good health. Both conserved end residues are part of each CDR3. The D gene is left open where the match is weak. Size is omitted from some rows. Given values are once, few, many or a class for expanded clones.

d_gene	abundance	v_gene	j_gene	CDR3nt	CDR3aa
TRBD1	-	TRBV5-1	TRBJ2-1	TGCGCCAGCAGCTTGACCGGGACAGACTACAATGAGCAGTTCTTC	CASSLTGTDYNEQFF
TRBD2	-	TRBV5-1	TRBJ2-5	TGCGCCAGCAGCGTGGGACTAGCGGGGGGAAGGGGAGAGACCCAGTACTTC	CASSVGLAGGRGETQYF
-	-	TRBV11-2	TRBJ2-3	TGTGCCAGCAGCTTAGGGGGCCGATTAAGCACAGATACGCAGTATTTT	CASSLGGRLSTDTQYF
TRBD1	-	TRBV5-4	TRBJ1-6	TGTGCCAGCAGCTGGGTAACCGGGACAGGGCGCTCACCCCTCCACTTT	CASSWVTGTGRSPLHF
TRBD2	once	TRBV7-9	TRBJ2-5	TGTGCCAGCAGCTTAGGGTTCCTAGCGGGAGTGGGAGAGACCCAGTACTTC	CASSLGFLAGVGETQYF
-	-	TRBV18	TRBJ2-3	TGTGCCAGCTCGTCGACTAGGGGGGCAGATACGCAGTATTTT	CASSSTRGADTQYF
-	-	TRBV11-2	TRBJ1-3	TGTGCCAGCAGCTTAAGTTTCACCAGCTCTGGAAACACCATATATTTT	CASSLSFTSSGNTIYF
-	-	TRBV27	TRBJ2-1	TGTGCCAGCAGTTTCCGAAGCAATGAGCAGTTCTTC	CASSFRSNEQFF
TRBD1	-	TRBV6-4	TRBJ2-3	TGTGCCATCAAAAACCGGGACAGACGCACAGATACGCAGTATTTT	CAIKNRDRRTDTQYF
-	once	TRBV28	TRBJ1-6	TGTGCCAGCAGCCAGGACGGTTATAATTCACCCCTCCACTTT	CASSQDGYNSPLHF